These 12 T cell receptor beta chains originate from one sample sequenced in a study of technical replicates of blood from a few donors (dated by TCRdb to the late 2010s). The library was made by the immunoSEQ multiplex PCR assay. The source is immuneACCESS, and TCRdb retained only in-frame sequences with V and J called. Part of the clones is not carried over; for the studies checked, unresolved V genes explain less than half of this, and the remainder is unexplained. The sample records 100,000 or so clones, over 85% of which are singletons. The ten largest clones represent 0.24% of the sample. The sequencing input was T cells isolated from PBMCs. The source of these receptors is a human donor in good health.

This sequence joins TRBV7-3 and TRBJ1-2, with 8 bases that match TRBD1. Germline V CDR1 and CDR2: SGHTA, FQGTGA. Unmatched junction bases numbered 7, after V lost 4 bases and J lost 3 bases. The CDR3 length is 15 residues. CDR3 amino acids: CASSYGTGLHYGYTF. The CDR3 nucleotides are TGTGCCAGCAGCTATGGGACAGGTCTCCACTATGGCTACACCTTC.

The V gene is TRBV27, the J gene TRBJ1-1, with a possible D match to TRBD1 (5 bases). Germline lookup yields CDR1 MNHEY and CDR2 SMNVEV (reference sequence). The CDR3 consists of 13 residues. V was clipped by 9 bases and J by 5 bases, with 16 bases between them. The chain's CDR3 is CARNQGIGTEAFF. CDR3 nucleotide sequence: TGTGCCAGGAACCAGGGTATAGGTACTGAAGCTTTCTTT.

The chain employs TRBV6-6 and TRBJ2-3, with D uncertain. Looked up from germline, CDR1 is MNHNY and CDR2 is SVGAGI (reference sequence). The CDR3 has 12 amino acids. The V end lost 2 bases, the J end lost 6 bases, and 6 bases lay between the germline ends. DNA for the CDR3: TGTGCCAGCAGTTACCCCCCGGATACGCAGTATTTT. This sequence encodes CASSYPPDTQYF.

V and J are TRBV7-9 and TRBJ2-2, with 12 bases fitting TRBD2. There are 19 residues in the CDR3. Germline trimming cut 2 bases from V and 4 bases from J; bases unmatched to any gene: 11. Germline CDR1 reads SEHNR; CDR2 reads FQNEAQ (reference sequence). The CDR3 DNA reads TGTGCCAGCAGCTTATCCCTCGCTAGCGGGGGGGCCTTCACCGGGGAGCTGTTTTTT. This encodes CASSLSLASGGAFTGELFF.

The rearrangement uses TRBV5-1 and TRBJ1-2; tentative D call: TRBD1 (6 bases). Germline V gene sequence: CDR1 SGHRS, CDR2 YFSETQ. Trimming removed 0 bases at V and 6 bases at J, with 15 bases between. The CDR3 is 15 residues long. CDR3 bases: TGCGCCAGCAGCTTGGTGCAGGGGAAAGAAGATGGCTACACCTTC. Amino acids: CASSLVQGKEDGYTF.

This chain connects TRBV9 to TRBJ2-4; 7 bases match TRBD1. The CDR3 loop spans 18 amino acids. V lost 3 bases to trimming and J lost 2 bases; unmatched junction nucleotides: 14. Germline-derived CDR1 and CDR2 are SGDLS and YYNGEE. Here the CDR3 reads CASSGANYRGSTKNIQYF. In nucleotides, the CDR3 is TGTGCCAGCAGCGGAGCGAATTACAGGGGAAGTACCAAAAACATTCAGTACTTC.

The chain is built from TRBV6-6 and TRBJ2-3; TRBD2 is a possible D gene (6 bases). Germline V CDR1 and CDR2: MNHNY, SVGAGI (reference sequence). This CDR3 contains 13 residues. Between the trimmed V and J ends, which lost 7 bases and 1 base, there was a span of 9 bases. The CDR3 loop is CASKTGGTDTQYF. The CDR3 bases are TGTGCCAGCAAGACGGGAGGCACAGATACGCAGTATTTT.

The rearrangement links TRBV5-1 to TRBJ2-7; perhaps TRBD2 as D (5 bases). The length of the CDR3 is 12 residues. CDR1 SGHRS and CDR2 YFSETQ come from the germline V gene. Trimming shortened V by 4 bases and J by 6 bases, and 11 bases separated the two germline ends. The DNA for the CDR3 is TGCGCCAGCAGCCCAACTAGTAGCGAGCAGTACTTC. Translated: CASSPTSSEQYF.

V gene TRBV28 combines with J gene TRBJ2-1; the match to TRBD2 covers 14 bases. V lost 10 bases and J lost 10; bases outside the gene matches: 15. Germline V lookup: CDR1 MDHEN, CDR2 SYDVKM. The CDR3 is 16 residues long. For the CDR3, the DNA is TGTGCCACCGAAAACACCGGGACTAGCGGGAGTGGGGAGCAGTTCTTC. Residues: CATENTGTSGSGEQFF.

The CDR3 DNA sequence: TGTGCCATCCAGGGGACCGCGGTTGATGGCTACACCTTC. Translation gives CAIQGTAVDGYTF. The chain combines TRBV10-3 with TRBJ1-2; TRBD1 is a possible D gene (6 bases). In germline, CDR1 is ENHRY, CDR2 SYGVKD. V was trimmed by 8 bases and J by 6 bases, leaving 16 bases between them. The CDR3 runs to 13 residues.

The V gene is TRBV6-1, the J gene TRBJ2-5, with 8 nucleotides matching TRBD2. Germline CDR1 reads MNHNS; CDR2 reads SASEGT. J was trimmed by 2 bases and V by 2 bases; bases with no gene match: 1. This CDR3 comprises 14 residues. The CDR3 bases are TGTGCCAGCAGTGAACGGGGGGGTCAAGAGACCCAGTACTTC. Its protein product is CASSERGGQETQYF.

This chain uses TRBV6-4 with TRBJ2-1; 8 bases line up with TRBD1. The CDR3 runs to 15 residues. The germline CDR1 and CDR2 sequences are MRHNA and SNTAGT. The J segment lost 4 bases and the V segment lost 6 bases, leaving 8 bases of the junction unmatched. CDR3 in amino acids: CASSPRTGFYNEQFF. In nucleotides, the CDR3 is TGTGCCAGCAGCCCCCGGACAGGGTTTTACAATGAGCAGTTCTTC.